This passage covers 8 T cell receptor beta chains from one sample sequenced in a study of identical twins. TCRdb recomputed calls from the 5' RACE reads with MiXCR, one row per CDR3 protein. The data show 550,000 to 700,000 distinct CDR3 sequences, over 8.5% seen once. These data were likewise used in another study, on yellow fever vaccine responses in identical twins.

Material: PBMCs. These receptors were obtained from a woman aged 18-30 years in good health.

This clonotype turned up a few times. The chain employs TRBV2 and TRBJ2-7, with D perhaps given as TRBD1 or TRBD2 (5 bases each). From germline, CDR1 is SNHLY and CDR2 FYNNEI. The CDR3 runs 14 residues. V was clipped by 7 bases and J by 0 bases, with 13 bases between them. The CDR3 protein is CASILGTASYEQYF. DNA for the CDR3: TGTGCCAGCATCTTGGGGACGGCCTCCTACGAGCAGTACTTC. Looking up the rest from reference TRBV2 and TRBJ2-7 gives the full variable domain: EPEVTQTPSHQVTQMGQEVILRCVPISNHLYFYWYRQILGQKVEFLVSFYNNEISEKSEIFDDQFSVERPDGSNFTLKIRSTKLEDSAMYFCASILGTASYEQYFGPGTRLTVT.

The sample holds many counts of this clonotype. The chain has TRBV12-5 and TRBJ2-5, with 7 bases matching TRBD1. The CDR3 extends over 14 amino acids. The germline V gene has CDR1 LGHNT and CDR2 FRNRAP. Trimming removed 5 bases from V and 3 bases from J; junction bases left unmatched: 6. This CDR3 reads CASGRGRGKETQYF. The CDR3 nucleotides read TGTGCTAGTGGTCGGGGCAGGGGGAAAGAGACCCAGTACTTC.

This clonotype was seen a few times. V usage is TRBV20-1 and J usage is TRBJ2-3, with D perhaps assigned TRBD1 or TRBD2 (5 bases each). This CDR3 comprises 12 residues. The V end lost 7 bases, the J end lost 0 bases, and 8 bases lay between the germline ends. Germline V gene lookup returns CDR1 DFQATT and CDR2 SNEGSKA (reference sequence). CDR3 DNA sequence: TGCAGTGAAAGGGACAGCACAGATACGCAGTATTTT. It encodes CSERDSTDTQYF.

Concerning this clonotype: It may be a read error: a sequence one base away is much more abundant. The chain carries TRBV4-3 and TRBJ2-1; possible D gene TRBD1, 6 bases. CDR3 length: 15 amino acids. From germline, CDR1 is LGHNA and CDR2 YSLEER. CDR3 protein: CASCQDSDSYNEQFF. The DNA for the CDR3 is TGCGCCAGCTGCCAGGACAGCGACTCCTACAATGAGCAGTTCTTC.

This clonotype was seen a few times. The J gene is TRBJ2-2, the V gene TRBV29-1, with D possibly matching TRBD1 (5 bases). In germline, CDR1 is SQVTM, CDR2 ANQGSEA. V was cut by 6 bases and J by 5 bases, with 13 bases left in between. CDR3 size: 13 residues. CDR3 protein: CSVPDTYTGELFF. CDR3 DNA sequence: TGCAGCGTCCCGGACACATATACCGGGGAGCTGTTTTTT.

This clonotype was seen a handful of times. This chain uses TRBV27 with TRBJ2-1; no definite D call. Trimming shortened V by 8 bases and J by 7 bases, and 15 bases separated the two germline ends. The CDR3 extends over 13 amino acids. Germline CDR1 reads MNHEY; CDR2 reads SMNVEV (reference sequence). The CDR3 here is CASAPGPWNEQFF. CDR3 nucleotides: TGTGCCAGCGCCCCGGGTCCCTGGAATGAGCAGTTCTTC.

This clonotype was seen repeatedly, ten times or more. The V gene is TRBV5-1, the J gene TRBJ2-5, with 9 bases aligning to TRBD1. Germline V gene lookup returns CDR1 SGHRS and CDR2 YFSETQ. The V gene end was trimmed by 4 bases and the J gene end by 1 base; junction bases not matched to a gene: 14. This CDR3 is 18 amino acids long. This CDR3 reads CASSQGQGVGIFQETQYF. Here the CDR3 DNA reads TGCGCCAGCAGCCAGGGACAGGGAGTCGGGATATTCCAAGAGACCCAGTACTTC.

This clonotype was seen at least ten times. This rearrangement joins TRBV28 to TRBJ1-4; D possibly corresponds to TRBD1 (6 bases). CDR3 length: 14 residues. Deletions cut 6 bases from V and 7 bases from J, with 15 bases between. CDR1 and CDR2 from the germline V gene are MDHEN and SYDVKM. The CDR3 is CASSEQGYGEKLFF. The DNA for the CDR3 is TGTGCCAGCAGCGAACAGGGATACGGTGAAAAACTGTTTTTT.